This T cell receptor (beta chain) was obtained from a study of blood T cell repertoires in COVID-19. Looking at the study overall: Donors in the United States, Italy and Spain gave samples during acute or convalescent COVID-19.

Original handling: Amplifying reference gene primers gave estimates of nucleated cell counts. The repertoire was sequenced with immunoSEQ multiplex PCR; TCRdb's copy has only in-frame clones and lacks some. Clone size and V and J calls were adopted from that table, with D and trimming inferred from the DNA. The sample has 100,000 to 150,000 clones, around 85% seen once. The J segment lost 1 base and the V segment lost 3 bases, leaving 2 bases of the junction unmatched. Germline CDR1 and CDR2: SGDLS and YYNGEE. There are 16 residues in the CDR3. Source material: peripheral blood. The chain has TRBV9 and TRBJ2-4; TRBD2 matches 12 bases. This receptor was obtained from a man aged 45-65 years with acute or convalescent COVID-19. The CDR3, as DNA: TGTGCCAGCAGCGCCGGACTAGCGGGGGCCAAAAACATTCAGTACTTC. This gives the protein CASSAGLAGAKNIQYF.